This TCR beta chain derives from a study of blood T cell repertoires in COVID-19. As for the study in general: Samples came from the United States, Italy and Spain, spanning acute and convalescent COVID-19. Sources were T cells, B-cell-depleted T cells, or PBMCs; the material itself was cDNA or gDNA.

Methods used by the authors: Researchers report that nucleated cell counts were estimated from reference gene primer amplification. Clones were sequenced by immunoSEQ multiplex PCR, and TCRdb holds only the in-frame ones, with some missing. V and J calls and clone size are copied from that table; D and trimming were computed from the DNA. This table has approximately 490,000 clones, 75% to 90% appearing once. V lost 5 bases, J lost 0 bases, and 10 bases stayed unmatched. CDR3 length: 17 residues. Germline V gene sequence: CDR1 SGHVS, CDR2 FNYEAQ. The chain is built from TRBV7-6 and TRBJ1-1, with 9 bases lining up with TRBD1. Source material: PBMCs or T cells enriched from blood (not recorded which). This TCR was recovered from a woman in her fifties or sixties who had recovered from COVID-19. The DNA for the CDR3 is TGTGCCAGCAGCCTGTGGACAGGGGCGAGCGTGAACACTGAAGCTTTCTTT. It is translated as CASSLWTGASVNTEAFF.